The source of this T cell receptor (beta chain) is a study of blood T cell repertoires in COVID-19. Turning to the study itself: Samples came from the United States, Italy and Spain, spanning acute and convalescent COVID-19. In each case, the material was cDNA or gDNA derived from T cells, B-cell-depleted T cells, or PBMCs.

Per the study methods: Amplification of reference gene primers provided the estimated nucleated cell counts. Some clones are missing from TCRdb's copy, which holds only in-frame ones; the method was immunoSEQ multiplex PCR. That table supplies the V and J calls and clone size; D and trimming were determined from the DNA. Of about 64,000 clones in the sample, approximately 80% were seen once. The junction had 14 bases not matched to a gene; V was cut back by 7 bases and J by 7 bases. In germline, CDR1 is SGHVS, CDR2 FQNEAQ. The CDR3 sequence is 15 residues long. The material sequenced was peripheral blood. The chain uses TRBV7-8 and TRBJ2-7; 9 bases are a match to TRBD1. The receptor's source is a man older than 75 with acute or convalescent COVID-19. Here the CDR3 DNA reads TGTGCCAGCACCAAGTCCGGGACAGGGTCAGAGGAGCAGTACTTC. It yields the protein CASTKSGTGSEEQYF.